The 18 T cell receptor beta chains in this list originate from one sample, sequenced in a study of T-cell reconstitution after alpha-beta-depleted transplantation in children. The TCRbeta library incorporated unique molecular identifiers. MiXCR, run by TCRdb on the PCR reads, gives a single entry per CDR3 protein. The table has 200,000 to 300,000 distinct CDR3 sequences, approximately 24% seen once; the top ten hold about 5%. The material sequenced was PBMCs, mostly from graft donor cells, taken 360 days after TCRalphabeta/CD19-depleted stem cell transplant. All receptors come from a female patient aged 2-9 years who had a stem cell transplant for congenital amegakaryocytic thrombocytopenia, so the T cells may come from the graft donor.

The J gene is TRBJ2-1, the V gene TRBV28; TRBD2 might be the D (6 bases). In germline, CDR1 is MDHEN, CDR2 SYDVKM. CDR3 length equals 14 residues. Trimming shortened V by 4 bases and J by 7 bases, and 14 bases separated the two germline ends. The CDR3 DNA reads as TGTGCCAGCAGTTCCGGGACTGCACGGAATGAGCAGTTCTTC. The encoded protein is CASSSGTARNEQFF.

This clonotype was counted only a few times. V usage is TRBV7-2 and J usage is TRBJ2-7; 8 bases line up with TRBD1. Trimming took 3 bases from V and 5 from J; bases not matched to a gene: 6. Germline V gene data show CDR1 as SGHTA and CDR2 as FQGNSA. This CDR3 contains 14 residues. The CDR3: CASSFDRGVNEQYF. CDR3 in DNA: TGTGCCAGCAGCTTCGACAGGGGCGTCAACGAGCAGTACTTC.

The genes are TRBV28 and TRBJ2-7; D tentatively fits TRBD1 or TRBD2 (5 bases each). The germline V and J ends were trimmed by 5 bases and 6 bases, with 14 bases remaining between them. The CDR3 is 13 amino acids. The germline V gene has CDR1 MDHEN and CDR2 SYDVKM. The CDR3 DNA follows: TGTGCCAGCAGTCGGGACCACCTCTTCGAGCAGTACTTC. Protein: CASSRDHLFEQYF.

The gene calls are TRBV28 and TRBJ1-2; no reliable D call. CDR1 is MDHEN, CDR2 SYDVKM, per germline. V was pared by 2 bases and J by 4 bases, with 8 bases between. The CDR3 contains 13 residues. The CDR3 nucleotides are TGTGCCAGCAGTTTAGTCAACCTCTATGGCTACACCTTC. It yields the protein CASSLVNLYGYTF.

The chain couples TRBV5-8 to TRBJ2-1; 7 bases fit TRBD2. The CDR3 runs 17 residues. The V gene's germline CDR1 is SGHTS and CDR2 YDEGEE. V gave up 0 bases and J gave up 5 bases; unmatched junction bases: 11. Here the CDR3 DNA reads TGTGCCAGCAGCTTGGCCGCGCGGGAGTGGGGGAACAATGAGCAGTTCTTC. Amino acids: CASSLAAREWGNNEQFF.

J is TRBJ2-3 and V is TRBV20-1; 10 positions match TRBD2. V gave up 4 bases and J gave up 7 bases; unmatched junction bases: 14. The CDR3 is made up of 16 amino acids. Germline CDR1 DFQATT, CDR2 SNEGSKA (reference sequence). For the CDR3, the DNA is TGCAGTGCTATCTTCCTAGCGGGAGCGCAGGCGAATACGCAGTATTTT. Its translation is CSAIFLAGAQANTQYF.

The J gene is TRBJ1-1, the V gene TRBV7-7; maybe TRBD1 (6 bases). Trimming pared 5 bases from V and 6 bases from J, leaving 13 bases between. Germline CDR1 reads SSHAT; CDR2 reads FNYEAQ (reference sequence). The CDR3 covers 13 residues. The CDR3 nucleotides read TGTGCCAGCAGCCTTCGCAGGGGTTCTGAAGCTTTCTTT. Its protein is CASSLRRGSEAFF.

The J gene is TRBJ2-1, the V gene TRBV5-6; the match to TRBD2 covers 13 bases. Germline V gene lookup returns CDR1 SGHDT and CDR2 YYEEEE. This CDR3 has 19 amino acids. J was trimmed by 1 base and V by 1 base; bases with no gene match: 8. Here the CDR3 reads CASSLLRTSGSWSYNEQFF. The CDR3, as DNA: TGTGCCAGCAGCTTGTTAAGGACTAGCGGGAGCTGGTCCTACAATGAGCAGTTCTTC.

This chain links TRBV10-3 with TRBJ2-3; perhaps D is TRBD1 or TRBD2 (5 bases each). Germline V lookup: CDR1 ENHRY, CDR2 SYGVKD. Trimming pared 3 bases from V and 3 bases from J, leaving 13 bases between. This CDR3 has 15 amino acids. CDR3 region: CAISERGVATDTQYF. The DNA for the CDR3 is TGTGCCATCAGTGAAAGAGGGGTCGCGACAGATACGCAGTATTTT.

This clonotype was seen only a few times. The chain employs TRBV20-1 and TRBJ2-7; 9 nucleotides align to TRBD2. V lost 0 bases, J lost 4 bases, and 10 bases stayed unmatched. Germline loops: CDR1 DFQATT, CDR2 SNEGSKA (reference sequence). The CDR3 runs 16 residues. In nucleotides, the CDR3 is TGCAGTGCTAGAGATCTTAGCGGGGGCCCCGGGTACGAGCAGTACTTC. Translation: CSARDLSGGPGYEQYF.

The chain joins TRBV18 to TRBJ1-1; D is unclear. CDR1 is KGHSH and CDR2 is LQKENI in the germline V gene. The ends were cut back, 6 bases at V and 4 bases at J, with 18 bases in the middle. CDR3 size: 15 residues. The CDR3 region is CASSPDTLRGTEAFF. The DNA of the CDR3 is TGTGCCAGCTCGCCAGACACTCTTCGTGGCACTGAAGCTTTCTTT.

The table lists this clonotype with many counts. CDR3 bases: TGTGCCACCAGTGACCATGGACAGGGCAGAGAGACCCAGTACTTC. Its translation is CATSDHGQGRETQYF. The V gene is TRBV24-1, the J gene TRBJ2-5; TRBD1 agrees at 8 bases. This CDR3 is built from 15 residues. V trimming: 4 bases; J trimming: 4 bases; junction bases outside the gene matches: 7. Looked up from germline, CDR1 is KGHDR and CDR2 is SFDVKD.

A few counts support this clonotype. The V call is TRBV27, the J call TRBJ2-1; D is possibly TRBD1 (6 bases). V lost 6 bases to trimming and J lost 10 bases, with 16 bases between them. Germline-derived CDR1 and CDR2 are MNHEY and SMNVEV (reference sequence). The CDR3 runs 13 residues. The CDR3 DNA follows: TGTGCCAGCAGAACAGGGAATCTGGCCGAGCAGTTCTTC. It is translated as CASRTGNLAEQFF.

The chain is built from TRBV15 and TRBJ1-5, with D possibly being TRBD1 (6 bases). There are 13 residues in the CDR3. V was clipped by 3 bases and J by 9 bases, with 12 bases between them. Germline V gives CDR1 LNHNV, CDR2 YYDKDF (reference sequence). CDR3 amino acids: CATSRVTGLPQHF. In DNA, the CDR3 is TGTGCCACCAGCAGGGTTACAGGGCTGCCCCAGCATTTT.

This clonotype was counted a few times. CDR3 region: CSVQGDEREGHSYNEQFF. CDR3 DNA: TGCAGCGTTCAGGGTGACGAGCGGGAGGGGCATTCCTACAATGAGCAGTTCTTC. The chain couples TRBV29-1 to TRBJ2-1; 10 bases are a match to TRBD2. The ends lost 5 bases at V and 1 base at J; junction bases unmatched: 14. The CDR3 consists of 18 residues. CDR1 is SQVTM, CDR2 ANQGSEA, per germline.

The chain has TRBV7-9 and TRBJ1-1; no clear D. Germline CDR1 SEHNR, CDR2 FQNEAQ (reference sequence). This CDR3 spans 15 amino acids. V was cut by 1 base and J by 0 bases, with 9 bases left in between. CDR3: CASSLGRNMNTEAFF. CDR3 DNA sequence: TGTGCCAGCAGCTTAGGCAGAAACATGAACACTGAAGCTTTCTTT.

This clonotype has more than one count but fewer than ten. The chain joins TRBV4-1 to TRBJ1-2; D is ambiguous. V lost 0 bases to trimming and J lost 2 bases, with 10 bases between them. Germline loops: CDR1 MGHRA, CDR2 YSYEKL. There are 15 residues in the CDR3. In nucleotides, the CDR3 is TGCGCCAGCAGCCAAGACCTCGGGCTAAACTATGGCTACACCTTC. Its translation is CASSQDLGLNYGYTF.

This chain joins TRBV11-2 and TRBJ2-7, with 12 bases fitting TRBD2. J was trimmed by 3 bases and V by 5 bases; bases with no gene match: 5. CDR3 length: 15 residues. Germline V gene lookup returns CDR1 SGHAT and CDR2 FQNNGV. This chain's CDR3 is CASSPRLAGDYEQYF. The CDR3 DNA sequence: TGTGCCAGCAGCCCTAGACTAGCGGGAGACTACGAGCAGTACTTC. Together with reference TRBV11-2 and TRBJ2-7, the CDR3 gives the full variable domain: EAGVAQSPRYKIIEKRQSVAFWCNPISGHATLYWYQQILGQGPKLLIQFQNNGVVDDSQLPKDRFSAERLKGVDSTLKIQPAKLEDSAVYLCASSPRLAGDYEQYFGPGTRLTVT.